The table lists the clone carrying this T cell receptor beta chain with a few counts. This sample is drawn from a study of early T cells in non-severe SARS-CoV-2 infection. In TCRdb, the 5' RACE reads were re-called with MiXCR into one record per CDR3 protein. The top ten clones hold roughly 3% of a sample with tens of thousands of distinct CDR3 sequences, roughly an eighth of them seen once. Sequenced: whole blood. This receptor was identified in an adult who was a healthcare worker with PCR-confirmed SARS-CoV-2 infection or an uninfected control (not recorded which).

This CDR3 is CASSDDRGSNEKLFF. CDR3 sequence (DNA): TGCGCCAGCAGCGATGACAGGGGCTCTAATGAAAAACTGTTTTTT. J is TRBJ1-4 and V is TRBV10-2; 8 nucleotides line up with TRBD1. J lost 3 bases, V lost 6 bases, and 6 bases had no gene match. Looked up from germline, CDR1 is WSHSY and CDR2 is SAAADI. The CDR3 extends over 15 amino acids.